This T cell receptor (beta chain) originates from a study of shared T cell receptors in the human thymus. The count of this clone is one. The method was immunoSEQ multiplex PCR; TCRdb's version includes in-frame clones alone and lacks a portion of them. The profile covers about 660,000 clones, with about 90% appearing a single time and over 0.008% taken by the ten largest. There are 17 residues in the CDR3. CDR1 SGDLS and CDR2 YYNGEE come from the germline V gene. Trimming shortened V by 4 bases and J by 2 bases, and 20 bases separated the two germline ends. A further study also used this sample, focusing on human thymus T cells.

This receptor was identified in a boy in the first two years of life with a congenital heart defect. Sample: thymocytes. This chain joins TRBV9 and TRBJ2-3, with D possibly TRBD2 on 7 matching bases. The CDR3 region has the DNA TGTGCCAGCAGCCAAGGGGGGGAATCCCCCCTCACAGATACGCAGTATTTT. It is translated as CASSQGGESPLTDTQYF.